The next 15 T cell receptor beta chains were all read from a single sample in a study of OX40 agonist ivuxolimab in advanced cancers. Here immunoSEQ multiplex PCR was the method, and the copy in TCRdb shows in-frame clones only, minus some. This sample has 30,000 to 40,000 clones; more than 85% occur once, and the top ten carry 0.45% to 0.65%. Source: CD4+ or CD8+ T cells sorted from blood, taken in a trial of the OX40 agonist ivuxolimab. The receptors were sampled from an adult with an advanced solid tumor such as melanoma, head and neck, liver or kidney cancer.

V gene TRBV18 combines with J gene TRBJ2-2, with a weak D call TRBD2 (6 bases). In germline, CDR1 is KGHSH, CDR2 LQKENI. The CDR3 runs 17 residues. Trimming took off 3 bases at V and 5 bases at J, with 19 bases between the two ends. CDR3 loop: CASSPGGMAGGTGELFF. The DNA for the CDR3 is TGTGCCAGCTCACCCGGCGGAATGGCAGGAGGGACCGGGGAGCTGTTTTTT.

The chain carries TRBV18 and TRBJ1-2, with TRBD1 matching 7 bases. There are 15 residues in the CDR3. CDR1 is KGHSH, CDR2 LQKENI, per germline. J gave up 4 bases and V 3 bases, and 8 bases lay outside the gene matches. The CDR3 sequence is CASSPPGQLIYGYTF. The DNA for the CDR3 is TGTGCCAGCTCACCGCCGGGACAGTTGATCTATGGCTACACCTTC.

V and J are TRBV7-2 and TRBJ2-2; weak D call: TRBD2 (7 bases). Trimming stripped 1 base from V and 1 base from J, with 10 bases between. The CDR3 totals 16 residues. CDR1 is SGHTA and CDR2 is FQGNSA in the germline V gene. The DNA for the CDR3 is TGTGCCAGCAGCTTAGGCGGGGGCCGGAACACCGGGGAGCTGTTTTTT. Its translation: CASSLGGGRNTGELFF.

The rearrangement joins TRBV9 to TRBJ1-2; D is unclear. This CDR3 has 14 amino acids. The germline V and J ends were trimmed by 0 bases and 3 bases, with 9 bases remaining between them. CDR1 is SGDLS, CDR2 YYNGEE, per germline. The CDR3 DNA is TGTGCCAGCAGCGTAGCTGGGTTGGACTATGGCTACACCTTC. Protein: CASSVAGLDYGYTF. Filled out from reference TRBV9 and TRBJ1-2, the complete variable domain reads DSGVTQTPKHLITATGQRVTLRCSPRSGDLSVYWYQQSLDQGLQFLIQYYNGEERAKGNILERFSAQQFPDLHSELNLSSLELGDSALYFCASSVAGLDYGYTFGSGTRLTVV.

The chain carries TRBV9 and TRBJ2-3, with 8 bases matching TRBD2. The CDR3 spans 16 residues. Germline CDR1 SGDLS, CDR2 YYNGEE. V lost 4 bases and J lost 4; bases outside the gene matches: 11. The CDR3 protein is CASSPTGLASADTQYF. DNA for the CDR3: TGTGCCAGCAGCCCAACTGGACTAGCATCGGCAGATACGCAGTATTTT. The full variable domain, rest sourced from reference TRBV9 and TRBJ2-3, is DSGVTQTPKHLITATGQRVTLRCSPRSGDLSVYWYQQSLDQGLQFLIQYYNGEERAKGNILERFSAQQFPDLHSELNLSSLELGDSALYFCASSPTGLASADTQYFGPGTRLTVL.

CDR3 amino acids: CASSPIQGDEAFF. As DNA, the CDR3 is TGTGCCAGCTCACCCATACAAGGGGATGAAGCTTTCTTT. The chain links TRBV18 to TRBJ1-1; D is possibly TRBD1 (5 bases). Between the trimmed V and J ends, which lost 3 bases and 7 bases, there was a span of 12 bases. Germline V gene lookup returns CDR1 KGHSH and CDR2 LQKENI. This CDR3 is 13 amino acids long.

This chain links TRBV9 with TRBJ2-2; the D gene is possibly TRBD2 (5 bases). The V end lost 0 bases, the J end lost 3 bases, and 9 bases lay between the germline ends. Germline V gene data show CDR1 as SGDLS and CDR2 as YYNGEE. The length of the CDR3 is 15 residues. The CDR3 DNA sequence: TGTGCCAGCAGCGTAGTGGACTCCTACACCGGGGAGCTGTTTTTT. Its translation: CASSVVDSYTGELFF. The complete variable domain, with remaining parts taken from reference TRBV9 and TRBJ2-2, reads DSGVTQTPKHLITATGQRVTLRCSPRSGDLSVYWYQQSLDQGLQFLIQYYNGEERAKGNILERFSAQQFPDLHSELNLSSLELGDSALYFCASSVVDSYTGELFFGEGSRLTVL.

This sequence joins TRBV19 and TRBJ1-2; D unresolved. V was clipped by 5 bases and J by 8 bases, with 12 bases between them. CDR3 length equals 12 residues. CDR1 is LNHDA and CDR2 is SQIVND in the germline V gene (reference sequence). The CDR3 protein is CASSPPGWGYTF. The CDR3 coding sequence is TGTGCCAGTAGTCCACCGGGCTGGGGCTACACCTTC. The whole variable domain, filled in from reference TRBV19 and TRBJ1-2, reads DGGITQSPKYLFRKEGQNVTLSCEQNLNHDAMYWYRQDPGQGLRLIYYSQIVNDFQKGDIAEGYSVSREKKESFPLTVTSAQKNPTAFYLCASSPPGWGYTFGSGTRLTVV.

This rearrangement joins TRBV19 to TRBJ1-2; D unclear. The V gene lost 7 bases and the J gene lost 4 bases, with 16 bases spanning the gap. The CDR3 extends over 14 amino acids. Germline V CDR1 and CDR2: LNHDA, SQIVND (reference sequence). The DNA of the CDR3 is TGTGCCAGTACCCCCCGGAACAGTGGCTATGGCTACACCTTC. Translation: CASTPRNSGYGYTF.

This chain connects TRBV13 to TRBJ1-2, with a possible D match to TRBD1 (6 bases). This CDR3 has 15 residues. The V end was cut by 6 bases, the J end by 2 bases, with 16 bases between. Germline CDR1 reads PRHDT; CDR2 reads FYEKMQ (reference sequence). The CDR3: CASRSLKGGNYGYTF. The DNA of the CDR3 is TGTGCCAGCAGGTCTCTTAAGGGGGGAAACTATGGCTACACCTTC.

The chain joins TRBV6-5 to TRBJ1-2; 10 bases are shared with TRBD1. Trimming at V came to 5 bases and at J to 7 bases, leaving 7 bases not matched to a gene. Germline V gives CDR1 MNHEY, CDR2 SVGAGI. CDR3 size: 14 residues. For the CDR3, the DNA is TGTGCCAGCAGTAGCCGACAGGGGGCCTTTGGCTACACCTTC. Its protein is CASSSRQGAFGYTF.

This chain joins TRBV9 and TRBJ1-2, with 10 bases lining up with TRBD1. The ends lost 0 bases at V and 5 bases at J; junction bases unmatched: 13. Germline V lookup: CDR1 SGDLS, CDR2 YYNGEE. CDR3 length: 18 residues. The CDR3 region has the DNA TGTGCCAGCAGCGTAGCTCGTGGGACAGGGGCGGCTTCTTATGGCTACACCTTC. Translation gives CASSVARGTGAASYGYTF.

The rearrangement links TRBV18 to TRBJ1-2; TRBD1 might be the D (5 bases). Trimming took off 2 bases at V and 6 bases at J, with 13 bases between the two ends. There are 14 residues in the CDR3. Looked up from germline, CDR1 is KGHSH and CDR2 is LQKENI. For the CDR3, the DNA is TGTGCCAGCTCACCAAGGGGAGGGACCGATGGCTACACCTTC. This gives the protein CASSPRGGTDGYTF. The variable domain in full, with the rest retrieved from reference TRBV18 and TRBJ1-2, is NAGVMQNPRHLVRRRGQEARLRCSPMKGHSHVYWYRQLPEEGLKFMVYLQKENIIDESGMPKERFSAEFPKEGPSILRIQQVVRGDSAAYFCASSPRGGTDGYTFGSGTRLTVV.

This clone has a single count. J is TRBJ1-1 and V is TRBV18; TRBD1 agrees at 8 bases. Germline-derived CDR1 and CDR2 are KGHSH and LQKENI. Trimming at V came to 3 bases and at J to 5 bases, leaving 8 bases not matched to a gene. The CDR3 contains 15 residues. The CDR3 protein is CASSPLQGARTEAFF. As DNA, the CDR3 is TGTGCCAGCTCACCCCTCCAGGGGGCACGGACTGAAGCTTTCTTT.

V usage is TRBV4-3 and J usage is TRBJ1-1; TRBD1 is a possible D gene (5 bases). Looked up from germline, CDR1 is LGHNA and CDR2 is YSLEER. V was shortened by 4 bases and J by 1 base, with 7 bases between the two germline ends. The CDR3 length is 13 residues. The CDR3 loop is CASSPQGNTEAFF. The CDR3 DNA sequence: TGCGCCAGCAGCCCTCAGGGGAACACTGAAGCTTTCTTT.